These T cell receptor beta chains were read from a single sample in a study of shared clonotypes between healthy human individuals. Only in-frame clones appear in the TCRdb table, and some are missing; sequencing was by immunoSEQ multiplex PCR. The table has some 1 million clones, approximately 72% seen once. The sequencing sample was made of memory CD4+ T cells sorted from blood. The receptors derive from a man younger than 35 in good health. CDR3s include the opening cysteine and the closing phenylalanine or tryptophan. Fields, in order: CDR3 length, V gene, J gene, CDR3 protein.

CDR3 length: 14
V gene: TRBV5-4
J gene: TRBJ2-2
CDR3 protein: CASKEDRYTGELFF

CDR3 length: 11
V gene: TRBV9
J gene: TRBJ2-1
CDR3 protein: CASSDLNEQFF

CDR3 length: 11
V gene: TRBV20-1
J gene: TRBJ1-2
CDR3 protein: CSARDHPGYTF

CDR3 length: 14
V gene: TRBV11-2
J gene: TRBJ2-1
CDR3 protein: CASTGQGSYNEQFF

CDR3 length: 11
V gene: TRBV29-1
J gene: TRBJ1-1
CDR3 protein: CSVRMNTEAFF

CDR3 length: 13
V gene: TRBV11-2
J gene: TRBJ2-2
CDR3 protein: CASSLFSTGELFF

CDR3 length: 13
V gene: TRBV10-3
J gene: TRBJ1-2
CDR3 protein: CAITNAGGDGYTF

CDR3 length: 15
V gene: TRBV5-5
J gene: TRBJ2-3
CDR3 protein: CASSVTGLETDTQYF

CDR3 length: 17
V gene: TRBV7-9
J gene: TRBJ1-4
CDR3 protein: CASSPGQGGGTNEKLFF

CDR3 length: 14
V gene: TRBV30
J gene: TRBJ2-5
CDR3 protein: CAWVPGRPQETQYF

CDR3 length: 12
V gene: TRBV29-1
J gene: TRBJ2-1
CDR3 protein: CSVKITSAEQFF

CDR3 length: 14
V gene: TRBV10-3
J gene: TRBJ2-1
CDR3 protein: CAISDRQDDNEQFF

CDR3 length: 16
V gene: TRBV5-1
J gene: TRBJ2-2
CDR3 protein: CASSPGLAVDTGELFF

CDR3 length: 13
V gene: TRBV10-3
J gene: TRBJ2-2
CDR3 protein: CAISEQNTGELFF

CDR3 length: 14
V gene: TRBV19
J gene: TRBJ2-7
CDR3 protein: CASRDSLISYEQYF

CDR3 length: 12
V gene: TRBV14
J gene: TRBJ2-2
CDR3 protein: CASSQVTGELFF

CDR3 length: 15
V gene: TRBV5-1
J gene: TRBJ2-7
CDR3 protein: CASRSAGTYSYEQYF

CDR3 length: 12
V gene: TRBV2
J gene: TRBJ2-7
CDR3 protein: CASSDRSLEQYF

CDR3 length: 15
V gene: TRBV29-1
J gene: TRBJ2-1
CDR3 protein: CSVSQGPSSYNEQFF

CDR3 length: 17
V gene: TRBV18
J gene: TRBJ2-3
CDR3 protein: CASSPPGSLASTDTQYF

CDR3 length: 13
V gene: TRBV11-1
J gene: TRBJ1-3
CDR3 protein: CASSLSDGNTIYF

CDR3 length: 14
V gene: TRBV9
J gene: TRBJ1-2
CDR3 protein: CASSVEGTLDGYTF

CDR3 length: 13
V gene: TRBV7-3
J gene: TRBJ2-2
CDR3 protein: CASTQKNTGELFF

CDR3 length: 18
V gene: TRBV5-5
J gene: TRBJ2-2
CDR3 protein: CASSLSGSSIAGTGELFF

CDR3 length: 12
V gene: TRBV7-8
J gene: TRBJ1-1
CDR3 protein: CASSFRGAEAFF

CDR3 length: 15
V gene: TRBV6-5
J gene: TRBJ2-1
CDR3 protein: CASSSRLAGYNEQFF

CDR3 length: 15
V gene: TRBV5-1
J gene: TRBJ2-3
CDR3 protein: CASSLQGSSTDTQYF

CDR3 length: 12
V gene: TRBV6-5
J gene: TRBJ2-1
CDR3 protein: CASSKTGGEQFF

CDR3 length: 15
V gene: TRBV28
J gene: -
CDR3 protein: CASSLGGGASYEQYF

CDR3 length: 14
V gene: TRBV6-1
J gene: TRBJ1-1
CDR3 protein: CASSGYRTNTEAFF

CDR3 length: 14
V gene: TRBV30
J gene: TRBJ2-1
CDR3 protein: CAWKTSGAYNEQFF

CDR3 length: 13
V gene: TRBV16
J gene: TRBJ1-5
CDR3 protein: CASSRQGNQPQHF

CDR3 length: 11
V gene: TRBV30
J gene: TRBJ2-5
CDR3 protein: CAWTARETQYF

CDR3 length: 13
V gene: TRBV5-6
J gene: TRBJ2-6
CDR3 protein: CASSGQVTNVLTF

CDR3 length: 12
V gene: TRBV28
J gene: TRBJ2-5
CDR3 protein: CASSSGLETQYF

CDR3 length: 13
V gene: TRBV29-1
J gene: TRBJ1-2
CDR3 protein: CSVRFQGLDGYTF

CDR3 length: 14
V gene: TRBV15
J gene: TRBJ2-3
CDR3 protein: CATRAGELTDTQYF

CDR3 length: 14
V gene: TRBV4-1
J gene: TRBJ2-1
CDR3 protein: CASSSWTIYNEQFF

CDR3 length: 15
V gene: TRBV7-9
J gene: TRBJ1-1
CDR3 protein: CASSFADRVLTEAFF

CDR3 length: 14
V gene: TRBV27
J gene: TRBJ1-1
CDR3 protein: CASSKTGGRTEAFF

CDR3 length: 15
V gene: TRBV5-1
J gene: TRBJ2-1
CDR3 protein: CASSETSVTYNEQFF

CDR3 length: 13
V gene: TRBV5-6
J gene: TRBJ1-4
CDR3 protein: CASSFGSGEKLFF